What follows is one T cell receptor beta chain and its context. What this receptor recognizes is not known. Base qualities are not at hand, and no much larger clone is one base apart. TCRbeta CDR3 regions were amplified from genomic DNA using the immunoSEQ Assay, a bias-controlled multiplex PCR. Per the original workflow: The number of nucleated cells in each sample was estimated by amplification of reference gene primers within the assay. To quantify the absolute abundance of each unique TCRbeta CDR3 rearrangement, sequence reads were collapsed and filtered. For each sample, productive Simpson clonality was calculated as the square root of Simpson's diversity index across productive rearrangements. TCRdb retrieved this table from immuneACCESS and kept in-frame rearrangements only. Not all clones are present; in checked studies, unresolved V genes account for under half, and no reason is known for the remainder. The DNA was the basis for D and trimming; V, J and clone size are from that table. This sample gives roughly 140,000 clones in total; around nine tenths of them show up just once. Roughly 4% of the sample comes from the top ten.

This sample is part of a study of blood T cell repertoires in COVID-19 (dated by TCRdb to 2020 to 2022). Background for the entire study: Samples from collaborators originated in the United States, Italy and Spain and spanned both the acute and convalescent phases of COVID-19. The repertoires were released in a freely available public database intended as a resource for research on the immune response to SARS-CoV-2. Where HLA class I and class II types were available, the types were taken from metadata supplied by the sample provider, not from assay-based typing. Samples came from the ongoing ImmuneRACE study (first 160 participants) plus 1,254 subjects from 6 global collaborators. A de-identified subject ID, COVID-19 status, age in years and sex were almost always included in the sample metadata. The dataset comprised deeply sampled blood TCRbeta repertoires from subjects exposed to, actively infected with, or recovered from COVID-19. The material from the prospective study consisted of cDNA or gDNA derived from T cells, B-cell-depleted T cells, or PBMCs.

Each collaborating institution followed its own protocols to collect whole blood in K2EDTA tubes. For TCRbeta analysis, collaborators shipped samples in one of three forms: frozen whole blood, isolated PBMCs, or DNA extracted from either of those sample types. The paper's findings and limits, for the study overall: Clinical and demographic metadata were provided uncurated, with the amount varying by source and participant.

The germline V gene specifies MGHRA as CDR1 and YSYEKL as CDR2. V is reduced by 1 base and J by 0 bases, leaving a spacing of 7 bases between them. Its CDR3 holds 15 amino acids, cysteine through phenylalanine. Only the CDR3 part of the read is kept: 45 bases, read in frame from the first base. The specimen sequenced was peripheral blood. This clonotype was sampled from a woman aged 40 to 50 with acute or convalescent COVID-19. Recombination linked TRBV4-1 to TRBJ1-5, and perhaps TRBD1 as D gene, on 5 matching bases. The DNA reads as follows: TGCGCCAGCAGCCAAGGCGGGACTAGCAATCAGCCCCAGCATTTT. Translated, it reads CASSQGGTSNQPQHF.